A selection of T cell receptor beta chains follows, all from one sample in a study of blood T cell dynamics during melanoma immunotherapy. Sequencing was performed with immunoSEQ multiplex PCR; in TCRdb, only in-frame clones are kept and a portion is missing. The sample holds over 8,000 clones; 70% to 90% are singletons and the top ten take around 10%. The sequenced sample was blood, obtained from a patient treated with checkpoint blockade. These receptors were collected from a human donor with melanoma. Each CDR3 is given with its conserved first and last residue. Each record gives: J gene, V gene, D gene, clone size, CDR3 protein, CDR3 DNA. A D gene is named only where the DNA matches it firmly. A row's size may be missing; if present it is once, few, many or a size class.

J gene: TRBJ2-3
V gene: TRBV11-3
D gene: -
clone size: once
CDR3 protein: CASSPLASLATDTQYF
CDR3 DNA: TGTGCCAGCAGCCCCCTAGCGTCCCTCGCCACAGATACGCAGTATTTT

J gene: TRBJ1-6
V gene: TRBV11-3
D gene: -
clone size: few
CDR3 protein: CASSTITGSPLHF
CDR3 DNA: TGTGCCAGCAGCACGATAACGGGTTCACCCCTCCACTTT

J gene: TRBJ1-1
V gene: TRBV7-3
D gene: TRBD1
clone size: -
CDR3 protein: CASSLNGQGARTEAFF
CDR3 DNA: TGTGCCAGCAGCTTAAACGGCCAGGGGGCGCGGACTGAAGCTTTCTTT

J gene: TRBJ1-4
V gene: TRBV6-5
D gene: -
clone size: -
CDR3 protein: CATREGWATNEKLFF
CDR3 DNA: TGTGCCACCAGAGAGGGGTGGGCAACTAATGAAAAACTGTTTTTT

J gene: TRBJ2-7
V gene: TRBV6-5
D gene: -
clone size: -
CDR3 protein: CASSYLGAMNEQYF
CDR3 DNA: TGTGCCAGCAGTTACCTGGGGGCGATGAACGAGCAGTACTTC

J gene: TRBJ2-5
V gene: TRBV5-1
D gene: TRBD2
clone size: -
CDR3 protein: CASSLEVAGGWETQYF
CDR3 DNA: TGCGCCAGCAGCTTGGAGGTAGCGGGGGGCTGGGAGACCCAGTACTTC

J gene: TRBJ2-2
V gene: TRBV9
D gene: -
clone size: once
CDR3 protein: CASSVTEGYGELFF
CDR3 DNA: TGTGCCAGCAGCGTAACAGAAGGCTACGGGGAGCTGTTTTTT

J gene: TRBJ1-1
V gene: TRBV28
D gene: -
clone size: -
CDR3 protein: CASSLKGNTEAFF
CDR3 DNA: TGTGCCAGCAGTTTAAAAGGAAACACTGAAGCTTTCTTT

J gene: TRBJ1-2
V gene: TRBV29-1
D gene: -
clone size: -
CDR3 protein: CSVVGVAESYGYTF
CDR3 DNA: TGCAGCGTTGTAGGGGTCGCGGAAAGCTATGGCTACACCTTC

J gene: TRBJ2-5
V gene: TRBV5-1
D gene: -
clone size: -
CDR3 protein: CASSSLMVGQETQYF
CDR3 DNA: TGCGCCAGCAGCTCCCTGATGGTCGGACAAGAGACCCAGTACTTC